Following are 5 T cell receptor beta chains from one sample sequenced in a study of T cells expressing NK-cell markers. Reprocessing the 5' RACE reads, TCRdb reports a single entry for every CDR3 protein and omits DNA. The table lists about 150,000 distinct CDR3 sequences. Sequencing used blood T cells: a sorted CD56 or NKG2C T cell subset, CD4+ or CD8+ T cells, or bulk PBMC T cells (not recorded which). The receptors shown here come from a woman aged 50 to 65 in good health.

The rearrangement joins TRBV10-3 to TRBJ2-1; the D gene TCRdb calls, TRBD1, cannot be checked with no DNA. Germline lookup yields CDR1 ENHRY and CDR2 SYGVKD. The CDR3 totals 16 residues. This CDR3 reads CAISEGTTGSYNEQFF.

The CDR3 sequence is CASGTLAGQAPPGDEQFF. V and J are TRBV6-4 and TRBJ2-1; TCRdb indicates TRBD1, and absent DNA this call remains unverified. This CDR3 is built from 18 residues. Per germline, CDR1 MRHNA and CDR2 SNTAGT.

This chain uses TRBV27 with TRBJ2-2. The length of the CDR3 is 14 residues. Germline V CDR1 and CDR2: MNHEY, SMNVEV (reference sequence). This CDR3 reads CASTFGSATGELFF.

The chain joins TRBV7-9 to TRBJ2-1; the D call of TRBD1 rests on TCRdb alone, since no DNA is present to check it. The CDR3 runs 15 residues. The germline gives CDR1 SEHNR, CDR2 FQNEAQ (reference sequence). The CDR3 is CASSRDSLVYNEQFF.

The chain has TRBV20-1 and TRBJ1-6. The CDR3 covers 17 residues. Germline V gene sequence: CDR1 DFQATT, CDR2 SNEGSKA (reference sequence). The CDR3 is CSARALTDSSYNSPLHF.